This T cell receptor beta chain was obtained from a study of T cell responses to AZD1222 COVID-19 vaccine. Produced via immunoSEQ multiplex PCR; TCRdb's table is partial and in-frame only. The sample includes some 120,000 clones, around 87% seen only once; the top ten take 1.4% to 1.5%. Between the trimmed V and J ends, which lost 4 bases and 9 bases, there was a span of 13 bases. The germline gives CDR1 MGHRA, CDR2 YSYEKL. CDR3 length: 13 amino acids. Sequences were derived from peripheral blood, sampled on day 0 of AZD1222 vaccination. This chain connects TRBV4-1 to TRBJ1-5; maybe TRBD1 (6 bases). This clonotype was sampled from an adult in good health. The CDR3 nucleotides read TGCGCCAGCAGCCCGGTGCAGGGGATGCCCCAGCATTTT. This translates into CASSPVQGMPQHF.